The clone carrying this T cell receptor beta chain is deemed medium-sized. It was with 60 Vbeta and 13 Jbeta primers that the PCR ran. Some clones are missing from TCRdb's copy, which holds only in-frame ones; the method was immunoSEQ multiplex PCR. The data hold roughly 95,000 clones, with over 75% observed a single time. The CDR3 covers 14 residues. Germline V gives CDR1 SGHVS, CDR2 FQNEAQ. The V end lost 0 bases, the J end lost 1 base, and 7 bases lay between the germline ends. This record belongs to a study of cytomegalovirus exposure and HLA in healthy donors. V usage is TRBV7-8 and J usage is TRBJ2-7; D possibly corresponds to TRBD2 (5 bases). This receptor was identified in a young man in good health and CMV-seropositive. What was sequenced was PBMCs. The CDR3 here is CASSLAGESYEQYF. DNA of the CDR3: TGTGCCAGCAGCTTAGCGGGAGAGTCCTACGAGCAGTACTTC.